This T cell receptor (beta chain) was sequenced in a study of cytomegalovirus exposure and HLA in healthy donors. With regard to this clone: Its antigen remains unknown.

Study-level findings and limits: With DRB1 most and HLA-C fewest, TCR association rates differed between HLA loci in a later analysis. Earlier findings revealed that most TCR beta V segments proved productive either about 87% or about 30% of the time.

The primer mix had 60 Vbeta and 13 Jbeta primers. The assay was immunoSEQ multiplex PCR, and TCRdb's table has in-frame clones only and misses some. The sample consists of tens of thousands of clones, 79% of them appearing once. This receptor was obtained from a woman aged 40 to 50 in good health and CMV-seronegative. Sequenced material: PBMCs.

The CDR3 bases are TGTGCCAGCAGACCCGGACAGGGAATCTACGAGCAGTACTTC. Amino acid sequence: CASRPGQGIYEQYF. V usage is TRBV6-1 and J usage is TRBJ2-7, with TRBD1 matching 8 bases. Germline CDR1 is MNHNS and CDR2 is SASEGT. Trimming cost V 6 bases and J 3 bases; bases outside gene matches: 7. The CDR3 loop spans 14 amino acids.